These 16 T cell receptor beta chains came from one sample sequenced in a study of T-cell reconstitution after alpha-beta-depleted transplantation in children listed by TCRdb under 2016. Read against the paper, the sample's treatment or condition label means: allogeneic hematopoietic cell transplantation with graft depleted of TCRalphabeta T cells and CD19 B cells. The library was made by PCR. The instrument was an Illumina HiSeq 2500. Molecular barcoding was employed in the preparation of TCR libraries, with unique molecular identifiers being used to normalize TCRbeta repertoire quantification. The public reads were quality trimmed at Q25 with fastp and then assembled into clones with MiXCR by TCRdb, keeping productive beta chains. Each CDR3 protein gets just one entry, which takes the most common genes and DNA from the rows behind it. This sample holds 500,000 to 750,000 distinct CDR3 sequences; roughly 13% were observed only once. 2% to 2.5% of the sample belongs to the ten largest clones.

Sequencing was performed on PBMCs, mostly from graft donor cells, taken 360 days after TCRalphabeta/CD19-depleted stem cell transplant. The receptors were gathered from a male patient between 5 and 17 years old who had a stem cell transplant for acute myeloid leukemia, so the T cells may come from the graft donor.

This clonotype showed up many times. CDR3 in amino acids: CASSLGGRVKNIQYF. CDR3 DNA: TGTGCCAGCAGCTTAGGAGGGCGCGTCAAAAACATTCAGTACTTC. This rearrangement joins TRBV11-2 to TRBJ2-4; D might be TRBD2 (5 bases). CDR3 length: 15 amino acids. V was pared by 1 base and J by 3 bases, with 10 bases between. Germline V gene lookup returns CDR1 SGHAT and CDR2 FQNNGV.

The sample holds a few counts of this clonotype. The genes are TRBV2 and TRBJ2-3; tentative D call: TRBD1 (5 bases). CDR1 is SNHLY, CDR2 FYNNEI, per germline. This CDR3 spans 13 amino acids. The CDR3 loop is CAQQGTDTDTQYF. CDR3 nucleotides: TGTGCTCAGCAGGGCACGGACACAGATACGCAGTATTTT.

The table lists this clonotype with many counts. The chain links TRBV9 to TRBJ1-1; D gene ambiguous. Germline lookup yields CDR1 SGDLS and CDR2 YYNGEE. The CDR3 length is 11 residues. The V end lost 3 bases, the J end lost 2 bases, and 2 bases lay between the germline ends. CDR3 DNA: TGTGCCAGCAGCGAAAACACTGAAGCTTTCTTT. Its translation is CASSENTEAFF.

This clonotype was counted only a few times. The chain uses TRBV18 and TRBJ1-1; maybe TRBD1 (5 bases). CDR3 length equals 14 residues. V was trimmed by 3 bases and J by 1 base, leaving 9 bases between them. Germline V gene data show CDR1 as KGHSH and CDR2 as LQKENI. The CDR3 DNA reads TGTGCCAGCTCACCCCTGGACAAGAACACTGAAGCTTTCTTT. This codes for CASSPLDKNTEAFF.

This clonotype was observed a handful of times. V gene TRBV20-1 combines with J gene TRBJ2-3; TRBD2 matches at 12 bases. CDR1 is DFQATT and CDR2 is SNEGSKA in the germline V gene (reference sequence). The junction had 10 bases not matched to a gene; V was cut back by 3 bases and J by 6 bases. The length of the CDR3 is 16 residues. CDR3 bases: TGCAGTGCTAGTCCTCTAGCGGGAGGGATTCGGGATACGCAGTATTTT. Protein sequence: CSASPLAGGIRDTQYF.

This sequence joins TRBV6-1 and TRBJ2-7; tentative D call: TRBD2 (6 bases). V shed 6 bases and J shed 7 bases, with 22 bases lying between them. The CDR3 is 15 amino acids. From germline, CDR1 is MNHNS and CDR2 SASEGT. In DNA, the CDR3 is TGTGCCAGCAGACACCGGGACTCCCTGCGAGGAGAGCAGTACTTC. This gives the protein CASRHRDSLRGEQYF.

About this clonotype itself: The final CDR3 position lacks the conserved phenylalanine or tryptophan, pointing to a likely read error. This sequence joins TRBV7-6 and TRBJ2-7, with 7 bases that match TRBD1. Trimming removed 1 base from V and 2 bases from J; junction bases left unmatched: 8. The germline gives CDR1 SGHVS, CDR2 FNYEAQ. The CDR3 loop spans 16 amino acids. CDR3 bases: TGTGCCAGCAGCTTAGACCCGACAGGGTCGGCCTACGAGCAGTACTAC. The encoded protein is CASSLDPTGSAYEQYY.

The chain couples TRBV5-1 to TRBJ1-2; 9 nucleotides align to TRBD1. V shed 5 bases, J shed 8 bases, and the junction held 7 bases outside the gene matches. The CDR3 consists of 13 residues. Germline V gene sequence: CDR1 SGHRS, CDR2 YFSETQ. The CDR3, as DNA: TGCGCCAGCAGTCGTGGGACAGGGAACGGCTACACCTTC. It yields the protein CASSRGTGNGYTF.

The V call is TRBV7-2, the J call TRBJ2-7; unclear D gene. From germline, CDR1 is SGHTA and CDR2 FQGNSA. The V and J ends lost 4 bases and 4 bases respectively, with 20 bases between them. This CDR3 is 16 amino acids long. The CDR3 loop reads CASSYKSQSPYYEQYF. Written as DNA, the CDR3 is TGTGCCAGCAGCTACAAAAGCCAGTCCCCCTATTACGAGCAGTACTTC.

V and J are TRBV27 and TRBJ2-7; 8 nucleotides agree with TRBD1. Germline CDR1 is MNHEY and CDR2 is SMNVEV (reference sequence). This CDR3 comprises 14 residues. V lost 5 bases, J lost 3 bases, and 6 bases stayed unmatched. The CDR3 is CASSTDRGGYEQYF. The CDR3 DNA reads as TGTGCCAGCAGTACCGACAGGGGAGGCTACGAGCAGTACTTC.

CDR3 region: CASSPFSGGLAEREQYF. CDR3 nucleotide sequence: TGTGCCAGCAGTCCATTTTCGGGGGGGCTAGCGGAACGCGAGCAGTACTTC. The rearrangement joins TRBV12-3 or TRBV12-4 to TRBJ2-7; 8 nucleotides align to TRBD2. The CDR3 loop spans 17 amino acids. V was clipped by 5 bases and J by 6 bases; unmatched bases: 18.

This clonotype was detected only a few times. The chain recombines TRBV3-1 with TRBJ2-5; D remains ambiguous. The CDR3 runs 15 residues. Germline CDR1 and CDR2: LGHDT and YNNKEL (reference sequence). Trimming shortened V by 4 bases and J by 0 bases, and 12 bases separated the two germline ends. The CDR3, as DNA: TGTGCCAGCAGCCCCCCTCGATCGGACCAAGAGACCCAGTACTTC. Its protein is CASSPPRSDQETQYF.

This clonotype was detected a few times. CDR3 sequence (DNA): TGTGCCAGCAGTTTCAAGGGGGCTAACACCGGGGAGCTGTTTTTT. Protein product: CASSFKGANTGELFF. The chain employs TRBV12-3 or TRBV12-4 and TRBJ2-2; 7 nucleotides align to TRBD1. This CDR3 spans 15 amino acids. Trimming at V came to 3 bases and at J to 2 bases, leaving 3 bases not matched to a gene.

This clonotype was seen repeatedly, ten times or more. The chain couples TRBV24-1 to TRBJ2-1; 8 nucleotides line up with TRBD1. After removal of 6 bases from V and 4 bases from J, the junction contained 4 bases not matched to a gene. Germline V gives CDR1 KGHDR, CDR2 SFDVKD. The CDR3 is 14 amino acids. The CDR3 DNA is TGTGCCACCAGTCTGAACAGGGGGTACAATGAGCAGTTCTTC. Protein: CATSLNRGYNEQFF.

This clonotype has at least ten counts. The chain combines TRBV15 with TRBJ2-3; D not resolved. Per germline, CDR1 LNHNV and CDR2 YYDKDF (reference sequence). CDR3 length equals 14 residues. V gave up 0 bases and J gave up 2 bases, with 6 bases separating them. DNA for the CDR3: TGTGCCACCAGCAGAGACAGTCTCACAGATACGCAGTATTTT. This gives the protein CATSRDSLTDTQYF.

The V call is TRBV20-1, the J call TRBJ2-3; no firm D call. Germline V gene data show CDR1 as DFQATT and CDR2 as SNEGSKA (reference sequence). The CDR3 has 13 residues. Trimming removed 5 bases at V and 0 bases at J, with 9 bases between. The CDR3 loop reads CSAPLRSTDTQYF. The DNA of the CDR3 is TGCAGTGCTCCCTTACGCAGCACAGATACGCAGTATTTT.